This T cell receptor beta chain was captured by sequencing in a study of identical twins. General study findings and limits: Zero-insertion analyses were open to partial confounding by invariant MAIT and iNKT cells. The abundant beta clonotypes from cord blood had fewer insertions, and memory repertoires had none of this.

Germline lookup yields CDR1 MGHRA and CDR2 YSYEKL. The CDR3 runs 17 residues. Deletions cut 4 bases from V and 7 bases from J, with 25 bases between. Everyone who donated was a healthy Caucasian. This clonotype has more than one count but fewer than ten. Its matching antigen is unknown. Template switching added a universal primer site, and cDNA bore unique molecular identifiers. TCRdb independently ran MiXCR on the 5' RACE reads; one entry per CDR3 protein. This table has under 400,000 distinct CDR3 sequences, 9% appearing once. The source material was naive T cells sorted from blood. This receptor was obtained from a woman in her forties or fifties in good health. The rearrangement joins TRBV4-1 to TRBJ2-5; either TRBD1 or TRBD2 may supply D (5 bases each). Here the CDR3 reads CASSRVGRTWDGGTQYF. The DNA of the CDR3 is TGCGCCAGCAGCCGCGTTGGGCGCACGTGGGACGGTGGGACCCAGTACTTC.